This T cell receptor (beta chain) was captured by sequencing in a study of blood T cell repertoires in COVID-19. Authors' data handling: Amplification with reference gene primers provided the estimates of nucleated cell counts. The protocol was immunoSEQ multiplex PCR, while the TCRdb copy is restricted to in-frame clones and leaves out a portion. V and J calls and clone size are as listed in that table; D and trimming were resolved from the DNA. Of around 170,000 clones in the sample, about 87% were seen once. The CDR3 sequence is 11 residues long. Trimming took 6 bases from V and 13 from J; bases not matched to a gene: 5.

The gene calls are TRBV12-3 or TRBV12-4 and TRBJ2-2, with 7 bases identical to TRBD1. The sample consisted of peripheral blood. The clonotype originates from a man in his fifties or sixties with acute or convalescent COVID-19. CDR3 region: CASSRQGGLFF. CDR3 bases: TGTGCCAGCAGCCGACAGGGTGGGCTGTTTTTT.